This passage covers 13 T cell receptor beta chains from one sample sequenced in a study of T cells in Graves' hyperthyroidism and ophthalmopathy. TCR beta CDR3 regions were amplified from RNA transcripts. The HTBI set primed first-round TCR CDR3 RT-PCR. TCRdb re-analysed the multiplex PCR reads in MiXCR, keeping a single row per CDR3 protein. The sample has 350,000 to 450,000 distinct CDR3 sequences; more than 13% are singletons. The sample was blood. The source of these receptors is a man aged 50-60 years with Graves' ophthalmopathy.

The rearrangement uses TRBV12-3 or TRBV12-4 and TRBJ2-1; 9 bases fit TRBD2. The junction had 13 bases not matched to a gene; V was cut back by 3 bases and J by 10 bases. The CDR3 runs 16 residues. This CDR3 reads CASSFLSTSGSREQFF. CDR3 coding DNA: TGTGCCAGCAGTTTTCTTAGTACTAGCGGGTCACGGGAGCAGTTCTTC.

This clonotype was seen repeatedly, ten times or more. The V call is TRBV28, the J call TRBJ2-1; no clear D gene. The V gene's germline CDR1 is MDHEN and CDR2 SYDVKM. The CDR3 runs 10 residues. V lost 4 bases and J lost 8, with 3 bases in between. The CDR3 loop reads CASSYDEQFF. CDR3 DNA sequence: TGTGCCAGCAGTTATGATGAGCAGTTCTTC.

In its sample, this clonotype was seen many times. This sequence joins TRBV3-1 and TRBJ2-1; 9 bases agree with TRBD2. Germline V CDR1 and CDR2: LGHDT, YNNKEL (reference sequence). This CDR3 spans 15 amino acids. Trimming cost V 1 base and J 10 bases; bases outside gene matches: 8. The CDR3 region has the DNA TGTGCCAGCAGCCAAGGAGGACTAGCGACAGGGGAGCAGTTCTTC. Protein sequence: CASSQGGLATGEQFF.

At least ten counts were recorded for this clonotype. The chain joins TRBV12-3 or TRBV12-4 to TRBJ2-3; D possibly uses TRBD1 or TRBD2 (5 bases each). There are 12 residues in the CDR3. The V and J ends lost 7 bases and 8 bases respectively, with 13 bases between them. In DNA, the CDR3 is TGTGCCAGCACTGAAGGGGCGGGTACGCAGTATTTT. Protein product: CASTEGAGTQYF.

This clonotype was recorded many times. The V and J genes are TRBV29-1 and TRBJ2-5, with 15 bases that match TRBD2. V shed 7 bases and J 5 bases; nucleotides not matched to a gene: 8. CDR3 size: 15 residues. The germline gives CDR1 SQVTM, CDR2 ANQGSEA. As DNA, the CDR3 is TGCAGCGCCTCCGGGACTAGCGGGAGGAGGGAGACCCAGTACTTC. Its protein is CSASGTSGRRETQYF.

This CDR3 is CAWSSSLGILETQYF. DNA of the CDR3: TGTGCCTGGAGTTCGTCGTTGGGAATACTGGAGACCCAGTACTTC. This chain connects TRBV30 to TRBJ2-5; the D is unclear. Trimming left V 2 bases short and J 5 bases short, with 18 bases between. CDR3 size: 15 residues. Per germline, CDR1 GTSNPN and CDR2 SVGIG (reference sequence).

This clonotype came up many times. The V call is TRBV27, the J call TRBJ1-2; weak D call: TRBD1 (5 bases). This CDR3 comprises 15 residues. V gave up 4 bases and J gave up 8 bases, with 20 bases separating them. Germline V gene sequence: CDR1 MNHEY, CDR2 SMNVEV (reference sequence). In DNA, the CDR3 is TGTGCCAGCAGTTCAAAACCCCAGGGAATCCAGGGCTACACCTTC. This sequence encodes CASSSKPQGIQGYTF.

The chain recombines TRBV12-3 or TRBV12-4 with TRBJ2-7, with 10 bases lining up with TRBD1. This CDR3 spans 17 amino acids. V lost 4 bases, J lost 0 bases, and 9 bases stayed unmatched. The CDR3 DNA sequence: TGTGCCAGCAGTTCACCGGGACAGGGGTCGAGCTCCTACGAGCAGTACTTC. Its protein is CASSSPGQGSSSYEQYF.

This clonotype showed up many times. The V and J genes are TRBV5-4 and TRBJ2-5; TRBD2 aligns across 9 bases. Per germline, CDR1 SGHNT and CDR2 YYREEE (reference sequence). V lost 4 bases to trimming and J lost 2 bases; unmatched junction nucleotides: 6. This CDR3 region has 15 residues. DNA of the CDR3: TGTGCCAGCAGCCCCGCCGCGGGAGGGCAAGAGACCCAGTACTTC. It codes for CASSPAAGGQETQYF.

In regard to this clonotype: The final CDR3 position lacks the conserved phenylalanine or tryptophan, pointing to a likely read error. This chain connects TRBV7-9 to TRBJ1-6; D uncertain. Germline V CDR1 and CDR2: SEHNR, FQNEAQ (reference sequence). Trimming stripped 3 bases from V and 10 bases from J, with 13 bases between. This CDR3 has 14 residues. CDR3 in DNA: TGTGCCAGCAGCTTGTCGAGCTCGGGCTCACCCCTCCACCTT. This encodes CASSLSSSGSPLHL.

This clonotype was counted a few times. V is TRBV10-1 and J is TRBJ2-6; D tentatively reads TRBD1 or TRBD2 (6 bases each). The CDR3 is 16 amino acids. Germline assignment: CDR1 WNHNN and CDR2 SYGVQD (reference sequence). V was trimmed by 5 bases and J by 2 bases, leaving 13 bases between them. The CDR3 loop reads CASSFSGATGANVLTF. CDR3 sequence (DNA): TGCGCCAGCAGTTTCTCGGGGGCCACTGGGGCCAACGTCCTGACTTTC.

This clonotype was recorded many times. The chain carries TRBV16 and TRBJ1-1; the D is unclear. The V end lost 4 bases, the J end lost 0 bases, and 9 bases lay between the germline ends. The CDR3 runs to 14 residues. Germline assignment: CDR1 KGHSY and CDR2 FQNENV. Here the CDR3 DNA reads TGTGCCAGCAGCCCGAAACAGATGAACACTGAAGCTTTCTTT. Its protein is CASSPKQMNTEAFF.

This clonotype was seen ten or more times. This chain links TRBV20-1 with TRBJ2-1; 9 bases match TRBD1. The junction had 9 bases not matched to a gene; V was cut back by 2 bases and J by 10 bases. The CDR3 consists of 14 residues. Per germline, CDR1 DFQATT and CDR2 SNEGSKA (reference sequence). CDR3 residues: CSARRRDRVSEQFF. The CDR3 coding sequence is TGCAGTGCTAGAAGACGGGACAGGGTTTCCGAGCAGTTCTTC.